The source of this TCR beta chain is a study of T cell repertoires in aging, cancer and after chemotherapy. Study outcomes and limitations: Untreated cancer patients had significantly lower blood TCR diversity than age-matched healthy donors.

V was shortened by 5 bases and J by 2 bases, with 16 bases between the two germline ends. The CDR3 is 16 amino acids. In germline, CDR1 is SGHTA, CDR2 FQGNSA. Peripheral blood genomic DNA, not sorted cells or RNA, was the template. Turning to this clonotype: Its specificity is unknown.

Multiplex touch-down PCR with TRB-A/B primers amplified rearranged V-D-J TRB sequences. TCRdb called the multiplex PCR reads again in MiXCR, with one record for every CDR3 protein. Altogether over 3,500 distinct CDR3 sequences are present, about a quarter being singletons, with the ten largest covering about 30%. This receptor was identified in a human donor with a blood cancer. The gene calls are TRBV7-2 and TRBJ1-3, with a possible D match to TRBD1 (6 bases). Sequences were obtained from blood. The CDR3 DNA sequence: TGTGCCAGCAGCCAACGACCTAAGGGGGCTGGAAACACCATATATTTT. This gives the protein CASSQRPKGAGNTIYF.